This T cell receptor beta chain was identified in a study of T cells after yellow fever vaccination. About the research overall: SMART-Seq v4 Ultra Low Input served to prepare low-cell-number fractions.

Concerning this clonotype itself: What it binds is not known.

TCRdb re-derived calls from the 5' RACE reads in MiXCR, one entry per CDR3 protein. The data show about 350,000 distinct CDR3 sequences, roughly 4.3% seen once. This CDR3 is 14 amino acids long. The ends were cut back, 6 bases at V and 0 bases at J, with 11 bases in the middle. Germline-derived CDR1 and CDR2 are LGHNA and YNFKEQ. General study findings and limits: Clonotype sharing between CD4 and CD8 compartments was small. A faster peak, day 5 versus 15, was reached by the weaker secondary response. Most clones from primary vaccination were detected again post-booster (just over 95% CD4, 70% to 90% CD8).

This sequence joins TRBV4-2 and TRBJ2-5; weak D call: TRBD2 (6 bases). The input for sequencing was PBMCs, taken 5 days after the yellow fever booster vaccination. The TCR was taken from a young man who received the YFV17D yellow fever vaccine. The CDR3 region has the DNA TGTGCCAGCAGACCCTGGGGGGACCAAGAGACCCAGTACTTC. It codes for CASRPWGDQETQYF.